Below are 18 T cell receptor beta chains sequenced from a single sample in a study of blood T cell repertoires in COVID-19. Sequenced by immunoSEQ multiplex PCR; TCRdb stores in-frame clones only, minus some. The sample yields under 350,000 clones, approximately 87% seen once. Sequenced: peripheral blood. Every receptor here comes from a man aged 60 to 75 who had recovered from COVID-19.

J is TRBJ2-2 and V is TRBV2, with 9 nucleotides matching TRBD1. Germline V gene data show CDR1 as SNHLY and CDR2 as FYNNEI. The CDR3 length is 15 residues. V lost 5 bases and J lost 5; bases outside the gene matches: 6. The CDR3: CASSLGQGRTGELFF. As DNA, the CDR3 is TGTGCCAGCAGTCTAGGACAGGGGAGGACCGGGGAGCTGTTTTTT.

This rearrangement joins TRBV6-2 or TRBV6-3 to TRBJ1-1, with D maybe TRBD1 (5 bases). V lost 7 bases and J 6 bases, leaving 21 bases between the germline ends. Germline V gene data show CDR1 as MNHEY and CDR2 as SVGEGT. This CDR3 contains 15 residues. CDR3 bases: TGTGCCAGCACCCCATACAGGTTCGGCGCCTCTGAAGCTTTCTTT. This gives the protein CASTPYRFGASEAFF.

Of note for this clone: An end of the junction differs from the germline gene, which may be a read error. The V and J genes are TRBV5-6 and TRBJ2-1, with a possible D match to TRBD1 (7 bases). CDR3 length equals 14 residues. Germline loops: CDR1 SGHDT, CDR2 YYEEEE. The CDR3 nucleotides are TGTGCCAGCAGCTCCGACTATGGGACAGCCGGGGGTGTCTTC. Protein: CASSSDYGTAGGVF. The full variable domain, rest sourced from reference TRBV5-6 and TRBJ2-1, is DAGVTQSPTHLIKTRGQQVTLRCSPKSGHDTVSWYQQALGQGPQFIFQYYEEEERQRGNFPDRFSGHQFPNYSSELNVNALLLGDSALYLCASSSDYGTAGGVFGPGTRLTVL.

The chain employs TRBV21-1 and TRBJ2-1; no DNA check was done on the table's D call, TRBD1. TRBV21-1 is an annotated pseudogene. This CDR3 region has 14 residues. For the CDR3, the DNA is TGTGCCAGCAGCCCTCCTGGGTCTGGGCAAAAGCAGTTCTTC. Residues: CASSPPGSGQKQFF.

The chain is built from TRBV7-8 and TRBJ2-2; D not resolved. The CDR3 extends over 15 amino acids. V was trimmed by 3 bases and J by 4 bases, leaving 12 bases between them. CDR1 is SGHVS, CDR2 FQNEAQ, per germline. CDR3 coding DNA: TGTGCCAGCAGCTTTCGGCGGATCTCCACCGGGGAGCTGTTTTTT. Residues: CASSFRRISTGELFF.

The rearrangement links TRBV6-5 to TRBJ1-4; TRBD1 agrees at 8 bases. The J segment lost 8 bases and the V segment lost 5 bases, leaving 7 bases of the junction unmatched. This CDR3 contains 14 residues. Per the germline V gene, CDR1 is MNHEY and CDR2 is SVGAGI. The CDR3 sequence: CASSLTGEGEKLFF. The CDR3 nucleotides read TGTGCCAGCAGTCTGACAGGGGAGGGGGAAAAACTGTTTTTT.

The chain recombines TRBV30 with TRBJ1-2, with D perhaps matching TRBD1 (5 bases). The CDR3 is 16 amino acids. The germline gives CDR1 GTSNPN, CDR2 SVGIG (reference sequence). V lost 2 bases and J 5 bases, leaving 21 bases between the germline ends. In nucleotides, the CDR3 is TGTGCCTGGAGTATAACCCACATCGGGGGAGCATATGGCTACACCTTC. As protein: CAWSITHIGGAYGYTF.

The rearrangement uses TRBV19 and TRBJ2-5, with 10 bases that match TRBD2. The CDR3 runs to 15 residues. The junction had 9 bases not matched to a gene; V was cut back by 6 bases and J by 5 bases. Germline V gives CDR1 LNHDA, CDR2 SQIVND (reference sequence). The CDR3 nucleotides read TGTGCCAGTAGGAGCCTAGCGGGAGTCCGGGAGACCCAGTACTTC. Its protein is CASRSLAGVRETQYF.

Only a few counts were recorded for this clone. V usage is TRBV5-1 and J usage is TRBJ2-2, with 7 bases matching TRBD1. After removal of 2 bases from V and 0 bases from J, the junction contained 1 base not matched to a gene. This CDR3 contains 15 residues. Germline values: CDR1 SGHRS, CDR2 YFSETQ. As DNA, the CDR3 is TGCGCCAGCAGCTTCGGGACAGCGAACACCGGGGAGCTGTTTTTT. Its protein is CASSFGTANTGELFF.

This rearrangement joins TRBV7-6 to TRBJ2-1, with 8 bases that match TRBD2. V was clipped by 0 bases and J by 2 bases; unmatched bases: 3. The germline CDR1 and CDR2 sequences are SGHVS and FNYEAQ. The CDR3 loop spans 16 amino acids. The CDR3 sequence is CASSLAGRGAYNEQFF. The CDR3 DNA sequence: TGTGCCAGCAGCTTAGCGGGGCGGGGGGCCTACAATGAGCAGTTCTTC.

The rearrangement links TRBV5-4 to TRBJ2-7; 15 nucleotides align to TRBD2. The CDR3 contains 16 residues. Germline lookup yields CDR1 SGHNT and CDR2 YYREEE (reference sequence). V was pared by 2 bases and J by 6 bases, with 6 bases of the junction left unmatched. CDR3 sequence: CASSFFGLAGGREQYF. In DNA, the CDR3 is TGTGCCAGCAGCTTCTTCGGACTAGCGGGAGGGCGCGAGCAGTACTTC.

CDR3 nucleotide sequence: TGTGCCAGCGGCGCCGGGACAGGGGAGATCTATGGCTACACCTTC. Amino acids: CASGAGTGEIYGYTF. The chain combines TRBV5-4 with TRBJ1-2, with 10 bases aligning to TRBD1. J was trimmed by 4 bases and V by 7 bases; bases with no gene match: 10. Germline-derived CDR1 and CDR2 are SGHNT and YYREEE (reference sequence). This CDR3 is built from 15 residues.

V and J are TRBV11-1 and TRBJ2-7, with a tentative D call TRBD1 (6 bases). Germline CDR1 SGHAT, CDR2 FQDESV (reference sequence). The V end was cut by 1 base, the J end by 2 bases, with 6 bases between. The CDR3 is 13 amino acids. CDR3 sequence reads: CASSLDRAYEQYF. For the CDR3, the DNA is TGTGCCAGCAGCTTAGACAGGGCCTACGAGCAGTACTTC.

This chain joins TRBV5-6 and TRBJ1-2; TRBD1 matches at 11 bases. Germline V gene lookup returns CDR1 SGHDT and CDR2 YYEEEE. Trimming took 4 bases from V and 2 from J; bases not matched to a gene: 13. The CDR3 loop spans 18 amino acids. This chain's CDR3 is CASSVPDRRDRGNYGYTF. CDR3 in DNA: TGTGCCAGCAGCGTACCCGATCGCCGGGACAGGGGGAACTATGGCTACACCTTC.

The rearrangement links TRBV10-3 to TRBJ1-1; the D is unclear. Germline V lookup: CDR1 ENHRY, CDR2 SYGVKD. The CDR3 totals 14 residues. V was shortened by 3 bases and J by 4 bases, with 12 bases between the two germline ends. As DNA, the CDR3 is TGTGCCATCAGTGAAACAGCACTGGGCACTGAAGCTTTCTTT. It yields the protein CAISETALGTEAFF.

V usage is TRBV24-1 and J usage is TRBJ2-2; D perhaps matches TRBD2 (7 bases). Germline V gene lookup returns CDR1 KGHDR and CDR2 SFDVKD. V lost 1 base and J lost 11, with 16 bases in between. This CDR3 contains 15 residues. The chain's CDR3 is CATSDLGSGGRELFF. CDR3 bases: TGTGCCACCAGTGATTTAGGATCGGGGGGCAGAGAGCTGTTTTTT.

The chain couples TRBV3-1 (or the pseudogene TRBV3-2) to TRBJ1-6; D ambiguous. V shed 0 bases and J shed 7 bases, with 10 bases lying between them. This CDR3 has 15 residues. Germline V gives CDR1 LGHDT, CDR2 YNNKEL (reference sequence). The CDR3, as DNA: TGTGCCAGCAGCCAAGATGTTGCGGGAAATTCACCCCTCCACTTT. This encodes CASSQDVAGNSPLHF.

This chain uses TRBV4-2 with TRBJ1-3; D remains unclear. Per germline, CDR1 LGHNA and CDR2 YNFKEQ. The CDR3 loop spans 17 amino acids. Deletions cut 0 bases from V and 0 bases from J, with 12 bases between. The CDR3 DNA reads TGTGCCAGCAGCCAAGAAATTGGAGTAACCTCTGGAAACACCATATATTTT. Translating it yields CASSQEIGVTSGNTIYF.